This paragraph reports one TCR beta chain. This entry belongs to a study of control samples from healthy donors and cancer patients. The germline CDR1 and CDR2 sequences are SGHRS and YFSETQ. The CDR3 runs to 15 residues. The V and J ends lost 2 bases and 0 bases respectively, with 6 bases between them. Assay used: immunoSEQ multiplex PCR; TCRdb lists only in-frame clones, some missing. The repertoire holds about 130,000 clones, with 75% to 95% as singletons. The chain combines TRBV5-1 with TRBJ2-6; D ambiguous. The TCR comes from a man aged 18 to 30 in good health. The sequencing input was blood. The CDR3 loop reads CASSFPRSGANVLTF. The CDR3 DNA sequence: TGCGCCAGCAGCTTTCCCCGCTCTGGGGCCAACGTCCTGACTTTC.